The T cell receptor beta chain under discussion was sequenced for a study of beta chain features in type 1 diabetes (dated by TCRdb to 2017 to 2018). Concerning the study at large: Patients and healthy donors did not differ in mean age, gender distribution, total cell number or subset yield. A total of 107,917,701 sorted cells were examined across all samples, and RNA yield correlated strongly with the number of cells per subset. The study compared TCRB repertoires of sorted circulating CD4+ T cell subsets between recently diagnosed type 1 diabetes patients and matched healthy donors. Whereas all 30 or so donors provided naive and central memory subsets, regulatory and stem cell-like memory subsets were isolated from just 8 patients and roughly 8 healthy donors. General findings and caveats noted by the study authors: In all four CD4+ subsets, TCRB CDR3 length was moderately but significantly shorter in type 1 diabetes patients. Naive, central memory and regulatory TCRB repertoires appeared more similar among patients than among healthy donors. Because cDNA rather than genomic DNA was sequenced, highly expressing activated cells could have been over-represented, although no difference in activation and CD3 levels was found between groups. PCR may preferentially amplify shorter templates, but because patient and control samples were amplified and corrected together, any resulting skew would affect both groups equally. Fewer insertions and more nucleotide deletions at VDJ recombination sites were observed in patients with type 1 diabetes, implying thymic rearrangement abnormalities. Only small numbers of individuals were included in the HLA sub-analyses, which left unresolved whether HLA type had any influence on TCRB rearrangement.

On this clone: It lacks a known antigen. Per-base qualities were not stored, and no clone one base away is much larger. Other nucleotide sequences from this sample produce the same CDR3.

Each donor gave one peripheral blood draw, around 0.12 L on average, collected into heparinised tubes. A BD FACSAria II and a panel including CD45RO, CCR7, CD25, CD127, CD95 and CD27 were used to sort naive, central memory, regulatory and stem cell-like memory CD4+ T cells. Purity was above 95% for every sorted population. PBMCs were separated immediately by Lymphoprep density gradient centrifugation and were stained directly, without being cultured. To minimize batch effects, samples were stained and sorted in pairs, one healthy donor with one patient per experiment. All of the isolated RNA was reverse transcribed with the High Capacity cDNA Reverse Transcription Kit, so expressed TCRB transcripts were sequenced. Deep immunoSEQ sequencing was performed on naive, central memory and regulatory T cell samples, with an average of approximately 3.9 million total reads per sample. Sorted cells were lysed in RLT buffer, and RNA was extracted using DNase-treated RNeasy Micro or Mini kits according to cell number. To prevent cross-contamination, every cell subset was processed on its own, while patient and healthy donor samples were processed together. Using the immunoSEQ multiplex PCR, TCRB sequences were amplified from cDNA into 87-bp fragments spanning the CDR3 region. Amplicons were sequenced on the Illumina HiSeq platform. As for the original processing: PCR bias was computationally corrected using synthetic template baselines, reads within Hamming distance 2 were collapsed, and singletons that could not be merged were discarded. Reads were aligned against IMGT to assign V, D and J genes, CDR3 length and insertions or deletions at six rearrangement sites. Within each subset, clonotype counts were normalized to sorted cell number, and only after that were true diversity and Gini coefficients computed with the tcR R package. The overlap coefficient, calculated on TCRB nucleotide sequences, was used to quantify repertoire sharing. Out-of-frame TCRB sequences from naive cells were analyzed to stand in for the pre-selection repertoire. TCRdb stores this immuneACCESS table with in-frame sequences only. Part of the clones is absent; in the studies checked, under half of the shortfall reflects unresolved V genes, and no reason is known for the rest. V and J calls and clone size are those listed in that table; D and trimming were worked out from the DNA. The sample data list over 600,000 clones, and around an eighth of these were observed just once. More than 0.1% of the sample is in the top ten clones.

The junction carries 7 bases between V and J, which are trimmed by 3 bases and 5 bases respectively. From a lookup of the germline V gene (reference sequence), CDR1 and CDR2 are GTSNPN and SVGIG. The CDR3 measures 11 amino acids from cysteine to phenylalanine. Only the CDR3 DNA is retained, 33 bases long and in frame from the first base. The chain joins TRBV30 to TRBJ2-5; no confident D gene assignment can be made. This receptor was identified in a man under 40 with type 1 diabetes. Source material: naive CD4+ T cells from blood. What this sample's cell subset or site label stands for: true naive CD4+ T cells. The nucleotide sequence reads TGTGCCTGGAGCGAAGCGGAGACCCAGTACTTC. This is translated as CAWSEAETQYF.